This is a list of T cell receptor beta chains from one sample in a study of OX40 agonist ivuxolimab in advanced cancers. TCRdb keeps only in-frame clones here, not all; method: immunoSEQ multiplex PCR. The sample shows 65,000 to 85,000 clones, around 84% of them seen only once. The source was CD4+ or CD8+ T cells sorted from blood, collected in a trial of the OX40 agonist ivuxolimab. The source of these receptors is an adult with an advanced solid tumor such as melanoma, head and neck, liver or kidney cancer. Both conserved end residues are part of each CDR3. D genes are given only for firm matches. Part of the rows lack a size; the others show once, few, many or a class for expanded clones.

J gene | clone size | V gene | D gene | CDR3 protein | CDR3 DNA
TRBJ2-2 | . | TRBV18 | TRBD1 | CASSPRGTGDTGELFF | TGTGCCAGCTCACCACGAGGGACAGGGGACACCGGGGAGCTGTTTTTT
TRBJ2-7 | few | TRBV29-1 | . | CSVRLQSSYEQYF | TGCAGCGTTCGGCTCCAATCCAGTTACGAGCAGTACTTC
TRBJ1-1 | . | TRBV18 | . | CASSPPSLNTEAFF | TGTGCCAGCTCACCACCCAGCCTGAACACTGAAGCTTTCTTT
TRBJ1-2 | . | TRBV27 | . | CASSLKAGALYGYTF | TGTGCCAGCAGCCTAAAAGCAGGGGCCTTATATGGCTACACCTTC
TRBJ2-7 | . | TRBV6-6 | TRBD2 | CASSGGTLTYEQYF | TGTGCCAGCAGCGGGGGGACTCTTACCTACGAGCAGTACTTC
TRBJ1-1 | . | TRBV28 | . | CASSLRSANTEAFF | TGTGCCAGCAGCTTAAGGTCAGCGAACACTGAAGCTTTCTTT
TRBJ1-1 | . | TRBV7-2 | . | CASSLRAGSTEAFF | TGTGCCAGCAGCTTACGGGCAGGGTCCACTGAAGCTTTCTTT
TRBJ2-3 | once | TRBV5-1 | TRBD2 | CASSAKSSGVTDTQYF | TGCGCCAGCAGCGCGAAAAGTAGCGGGGTCACAGATACGCAGTATTTT
TRBJ2-7 | . | TRBV7-3 | . | CASSPSGTRYEQYF | TGTGCCAGCAGCCCTTCCGGGACCCGATACGAGCAGTACTTC
TRBJ2-5 | . | TRBV2 | TRBD2 | CASSDGVLAGWGETQYF | TGTGCCAGCAGTGATGGGGTCCTAGCGGGGTGGGGAGAGACCCAGTACTTC
TRBJ1-1 | . | TRBV2 | . | CASSEERGTEAFF | TGTGCCAGCAGTGAAGAGAGGGGTACTGAAGCTTTCTTT
TRBJ2-6 | . | TRBV18 | . | CASSPPSGANVLTF | TGTGCCAGCTCACCACCCTCTGGGGCCAACGTCCTGACTTTC
TRBJ1-1 | . | TRBV11-1 | . | CASVRNAGAPNTEAFF | TGTGCCAGCGTACGGAACGCCGGGGCCCCGAACACTGAAGCTTTCTTT
TRBJ1-5 | . | TRBV6-1 | . | CASSDRGLGQPQHF | TGTGCCAGCAGTGATCGGGGATTAGGTCAGCCCCAGCATTTT
TRBJ1-1 | . | TRBV5-1 | . | CASSLVGPEAFF | TGCGCCAGCAGCTTGGTTGGGCCTGAAGCTTTCTTT
TRBJ1-1 | . | TRBV11-2 | . | CASSFDNLGGTEAFF | TGTGCCAGCAGCTTTGATAACTTGGGGGGCACTGAAGCTTTCTTT
TRBJ1-6 | . | TRBV4-2 | . | CASSQDQGLGSPLHF | TGTGCCAGCAGCCAAGATCAGGGGTTGGGTTCACCCCTCCACTTT
TRBJ2-2 | . | TRBV7-2 | TRBD2 | CASSAVLAGTGELFF | TGTGCCAGCAGCGCCGTGCTAGCGGGGACCGGGGAGCTGTTTTTT
TRBJ1-2 | . | TRBV7-3 | TRBD1 | CASSLRDRGLPSF | TGTGCCAGCAGCCTCCGGGACAGGGGGCTCCCCTCCTTC
TRBJ2-4 | . | TRBV7-2 | . | CASSPLKGNSPLGIQYF | TGTGCCAGCAGCCCACTTAAAGGGAACTCCCCCCTAGGTATTCAGTACTTC
TRBJ1-1 | . | TRBV5-6 | TRBD1 | CASSWDSVNTEAFF | TGTGCCAGCAGCTGGGACAGTGTGAACACTGAAGCTTTCTTT
TRBJ1-1 | . | TRBV4-3 | . | CASSRIGRKNTEAFF | TGCGCCAGCAGCCGGATAGGACGGAAGAACACTGAAGCTTTCTTT
TRBJ1-3 | once | TRBV7-8 | TRBD1 | CASSFRTGIISGNTIYF | TGTGCCAGCAGCTTTCGGACAGGGATCATCTCTGGAAACACCATATATTTT
TRBJ2-7 | . | TRBV18 | . | CASSSSSYEQYF | TGTGCCAGCTCAAGTAGCTCCTACGAGCAGTACTTC
TRBJ2-7 | . | TRBV6-6 | TRBD2 | CASSYSAGGDYEQYF | TGTGCCAGCAGTTACTCCGCCGGGGGGGACTACGAGCAGTACTTC
TRBJ1-1 | . | TRBV9 | . | CASSVALNTEAFF | TGTGCCAGCAGCGTAGCACTGAACACTGAAGCTTTCTTT
TRBJ2-7 | once | TRBV10-3 | . | CAISVGTEPYEQYF | TGTGCCATCAGTGTTGGGACGGAGCCCTACGAGCAGTACTTC
TRBJ2-3 | . | TRBV19 | . | CASSSGDSFSTDTQYF | .
TRBJ1-6 | . | TRBV4-2 | TRBD1 | CASSQDRDRRSPLHF | TGTGCCAGCAGCCAAGACCGGGACAGACGTTCACCCCTCCACTTT
TRBJ2-3 | . | TRBV18 | TRBD1 | CASSWIGGQGGVPQYF | TGTGCCAGCTCATGGATCGGGGGACAGGGTGGAGTACCGCAGTATTTT
TRBJ1-5 | . | TRBV11-3 | . | CASSGGGNAPQHF | TGTGCCAGCAGCGGCGGGGGGAACGCGCCCCAGCATTTT
TRBJ1-5 | once | TRBV6-5 | . | CASSSVAGNQPQHF | TGTGCCAGCAGTTCCGTAGCAGGGAATCAGCCCCAGCATTTT
TRBJ2-3 | once | TRBV18 | TRBD2 | CASSPGLAGAVGLDTQYF | TGTGCCAGCTCACCAGGACTAGCGGGGGCGGTTGGGCTAGATACGCAGTATTTT
TRBJ1-5 | few | TRBV28 | . | CASRDYSNQPQHF | TGTGCCAGCAGGGATTATAGCAATCAGCCCCAGCATTTT
TRBJ2-7 | . | TRBV27 | . | CASSFGTGADTYEQYF | TGTGCCAGCAGTTTCGGGACGGGGGCAGATACCTACGAGCAGTACTTC
TRBJ2-3 | . | TRBV29-1 | . | CSVESGAGTDTQYF | TGCAGCGTTGAAAGTGGCGCCGGCACAGATACGCAGTATTTT
TRBJ1-2 | . | TRBV5-6 | TRBD1 | CASSLRGTGDYGYTF | TGTGCCAGCAGCTTGAGGGGGACAGGGGACTATGGCTACACCTTC
TRBJ1-5 | . | TRBV30 | TRBD1 | CAWSVGQGEVPQHF | TGTGCCTGGAGTGTCGGGCAGGGGGAGGTGCCCCAGCATTTT
TRBJ2-3 | . | TRBV6-5 | TRBD2 | CASSYSSGGLDTQYF | TGTGCCAGCAGTTACTCCAGCGGGGGACTAGATACGCAGTATTTT
TRBJ1-2 | once | TRBV6-4 | . | CASTKKTTAGLLNYGYTF | TGTGCCAGCACGAAAAAAACAACTGCAGGACTTCTTAACTATGGCTACACCTTC
TRBJ2-5 | . | TRBV1 | . | CTSSQGPGAGTTQYF | TGCACCAGCAGCCAAGGCCCGGGGGCCGGCACGACCCAGTACTTC
TRBJ2-7 | . | TRBV7-3 | . | CASSLMDSYEQYF | TGTGCCAGCAGCCTAATGGATTCTTACGAGCAGTACTTC
TRBJ1-1 | . | TRBV5-1 | TRBD1 | CASSFGQGVEAFF | TGCGCCAGCAGCTTCGGACAGGGCGTAGAAGCTTTCTTT
TRBJ1-6 | . | TRBV7-9 | . | CASSSSNNSPLHF | TGTGCCAGCAGCTCCTCTAATAATTCACCCCTCCACTTT
TRBJ2-7 | once | TRBV2 | . | CATHREPSYEQYF | TGTGCCACCCACAGGGAACCCTCCTACGAGCAGTACTTC
TRBJ2-4 | . | TRBV7-9 | . | CASSLVTQNIQYF | TGTGCCAGCAGCTTAGTTACTCAAAACATTCAGTACTTC
TRBJ1-2 | . | TRBV5-3 | . | CARSLVPGPGHLYGYTF | TGTGCCAGAAGCTTGGTTCCGGGACCGGGACATTTGTATGGCTACACCTTC
TRBJ2-1 | . | TRBV4-2 | TRBD2 | CASSITASGSYNEQFF | TGTGCCAGCAGCATTACCGCTAGCGGGAGCTACAATGAGCAGTTCTTC
TRBJ1-2 | . | TRBV7-2 | . | CASSLAGPLYGYTF | TGTGCCAGCAGCTTAGCGGGGCCCCTCTATGGCTACACCTTC
TRBJ1-1 | . | TRBV11-2 | . | CASSLGGGNTEAFF | TGTGCCAGCAGCTTAGGCGGGGGGAACACTGAAGCTTTCTTT
TRBJ2-7 | . | TRBV6-4 | . | CASPLDLGEREQYF | TGTGCCAGTCCCCTCGACTTGGGAGAACGAGAGCAGTACTTC
TRBJ2-3 | . | TRBV9 | . | CASSVGTASNTQYF | TGTGCCAGCAGCGTAGGGACGGCCAGCAATACGCAGTATTTT
TRBJ1-2 | . | TRBV7-2 | TRBD1 | CASSPDRGNYGYTF | TGTGCCAGCAGCCCGGACAGGGGTAACTATGGCTACACCTTC